The TCR beta chain under discussion was sequenced for a study of brain T cells in children with intractable seizures. Sequencing was limited to surgery cases with top T cell transcript signatures in brain tissue. Data came from immunoSEQ multiplex PCR; TCRdb stores just in-frame clones and leaves some out. Found here are 70,000 to 90,000 clones, about 93% of them singletons; the top ten hold more than 1.5%. The CDR3 contains 15 residues. The V end was cut by 3 bases, the J end by 8 bases, with 19 bases between. In germline, CDR1 is KGHSH, CDR2 LQKENI. The sequencing here drew on peripheral blood, taken at surgery. The clonotype was recovered from a boy under three years old with tuberous sclerosis and intractable seizures. The genes are TRBV18 and TRBJ1-1, with a weak D call TRBD1 (5 bases). In DNA, the CDR3 is TGTGCCAGCTCACCCGACATCCCCTTAGGGGAAGAAGCTTTCTTT. The encoded protein is CASSPDIPLGEEAFF.